The entry below gives a single T cell receptor beta chain sequence along with its context. The sample comes from a study of shared clonotypes between healthy human individuals. CDR1 SQVTM and CDR2 ANQGSEA come from the germline V gene. This CDR3 spans 12 amino acids. Trimming stripped 0 bases from V and 4 bases from J, with 6 bases between. The method was immunoSEQ multiplex PCR; TCRdb's version includes in-frame clones alone and lacks a portion of them. Of about 550,000 clones in the sample, nearly 97% were seen once. Naive-designated CD8 cells lacked CD45RO, were positively enriched for CCR7, and omitted terminally differentiated effector memory CD45RA+ cells.

The chain employs TRBV29-1 and TRBJ2-5, with D hard to call. The sequence was obtained from a woman aged 25 to 39 in good health. The specimen was naive CD8+ T cells sorted from blood. CDR3: CSVEDRRETQYF. CDR3 DNA sequence: TGCAGCGTTGAAGATCGGCGAGAGACCCAGTACTTC. The whole variable domain, remainder taken from reference TRBV29-1 and TRBJ2-5, is SAVISQKPSRDICQRGTSLTIQCQVDSQVTMMFWYRQQPGQSLTLIATANQGSEATYESGFVIDKFPISRPNLTFSTLTVSNMSPEDSSIYLCSVEDRRETQYFGPGTRLLVL.